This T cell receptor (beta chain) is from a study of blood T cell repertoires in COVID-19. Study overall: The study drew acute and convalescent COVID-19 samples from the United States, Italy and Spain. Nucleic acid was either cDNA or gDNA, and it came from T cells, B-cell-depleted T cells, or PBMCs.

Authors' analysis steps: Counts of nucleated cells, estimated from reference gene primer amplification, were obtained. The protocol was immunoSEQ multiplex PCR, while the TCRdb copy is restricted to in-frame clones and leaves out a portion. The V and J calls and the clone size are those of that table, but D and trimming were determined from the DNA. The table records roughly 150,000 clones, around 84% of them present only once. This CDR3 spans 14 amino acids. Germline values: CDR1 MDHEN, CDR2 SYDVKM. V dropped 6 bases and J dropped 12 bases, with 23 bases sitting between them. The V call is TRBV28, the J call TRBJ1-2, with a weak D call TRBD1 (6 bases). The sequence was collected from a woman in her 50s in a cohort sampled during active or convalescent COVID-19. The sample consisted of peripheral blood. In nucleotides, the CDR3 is TGTGCCAGCAGCCCCGACAGGCTCTCCCGCCTGGACACCTTC. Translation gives CASSPDRLSRLDTF.